This T cell receptor beta chain comes out of a study of cytomegalovirus exposure and HLA in healthy donors (dated by TCRdb to about 2017). For the study in its entirety: In an earlier analysis of 587 of the donors, 276 Gb of sequence data and roughly 100 million unique TCR beta sequences from about 179 million T cells were reported. Roughly 300 gigabases of sequencing data and around 80 million unique TCR sequences made up an early release that covered 640 HLA-typed donors. Of the approximately 370 genotyped donors, 70% to 90% were placed in the genetic ancestry cluster associated with self-reported Caucasian donors. The study was designed to test whether signatures of past pathogen exposure could be identified by cataloging public T cell receptors. The T cell repertoires of under 750 subjects were profiled by immunosequencing and related to cytomegalovirus serostatus. A separate validation cohort of 90 to 150 different subjects was used in addition to the 666-subject first cohort. The study combined high-throughput TCR immunosequencing, statistical association of individual TCRs with disease status, and machine learning to predict cytomegalovirus infection status. To study patterns of TCR occurrence, a later analysis re-analyzed previously published TCR beta repertoires from 650 to 750 donors and added high-resolution HLA genotyping. The later analysis used no new phenotypic data to find candidate immune exposures, relying instead on TCR beta sequences and their occurrence across donors. An earlier analysis of several hundred of the donors used high-throughput TCR beta sequencing to judge whether each TCR beta V gene segment behaved as functional or pseudogenic. Donor age, sex, ethnicity and CMV serostatus were compiled together with the repertoire data. In a later genetic analysis, genome-wide SNP genotypes for 398 of the 666 donors were used, and that subset was treated as a discovery cohort. Every repertoire in the discovery cohort had been generated on one and the same sequencing platform. Both class I and class II loci were covered by HLA typing, at four-digit resolution. The number of donors typed differed by locus, with 629-630 for A, B, C, DRB1 and DQB1, more than 500 for DQA1, under 610 for DPA1, and around 430 for DPB1. Because of strong linkage in the cohort, roughly five DR-DQ haplotypes were treated as single units for association and clustering. Among about 360 genotyped donors of the cohort, an average of around 240,000 unique TCR beta nucleotide sequences were sequenced per donor, 15% to 20% of them non-productive.

The library was produced with the immunoSEQ multiplex PCR assay. A mixture of 60 forward primers for TCR Vbeta segments and 13 reverse primers for TCR Jbeta segments was used in the multiplex PCR. The CDR3 region of rearranged TCR beta genes was amplified from genomic DNA with a multiplex PCR assay. Amplified TCR beta libraries were sequenced as 87-base-pair reads on the Illumina HiSeq System. The paper's processing steps were these. Across the 666 repertoires, a later analysis counted tens of millions of unique TCR beta chains, 9 million to 14 million of which were shared by at least two donors. A nearest-neighbor algorithm error-corrected the raw reads and collapsed the reads into unique sequences, merging closely related sequences to remove PCR and sequencing errors. Alignment of CDR3 sequences to IMGT reference sequences was used to assign V, D and J gene segments. Each retained sequence needed at least a six-nucleotide match to both a V gene segment and a J gene segment. Rearrangements were classified as productive when the CDR3 lacked stop codons and remained in frame with V and J, and all other rearrangements were classified as non-productive. Following IMGT convention, CDR3 was defined as the stretch from the second conserved V-encoded cysteine up to the conserved J-encoded phenylalanine. Sequences without an unambiguous match to a single V gene segment were excluded from the earlier analysis of about 600 of the donors. An earlier analysis of almost 600 of the donors classified V segments as functional when productive rearrangements were above 56.7% and as segregating when the standard deviation between donors was above 5%. A statistical classification framework was built to diagnose cytomegalovirus status from the catalog of TCR beta chain sequences. V and J gene assignment, in a later analysis, came from comparing TCR nucleotide sequences with IMGT/GENE-DB human TR gene sequences. The TCRdist pipeline was used in a later analysis to assign CDR3 sequences and most-parsimonious VDJ recombination scenarios. In a later analysis, each TCR beta chain was defined by its CDR3 amino acid sequence together with its V-gene family, and reads without a unique V-gene family were excluded. To address suspected cross-contamination and a sequencing artifact, a later analysis removed 550 to 750 highly shared, low-generation-probability nucleotide sequences. In a later analysis, a clonal expansion index was calculated for each public chain from normalized within-repertoire ranks of inferred template counts. Generation probabilities in a later analysis came from a VDJ recombination model fitted to out-of-frame rearrangements, and those results were checked against IGoR. Hypergeometric tests were used in a later analysis to score TCR-TCR, TCR-HLA and TCR-CMV co-occurrence, with a repertoire-size bias correction applied to the TCR pairs. To estimate false discovery rates, a later analysis permuted the HLA or CMV assignments 20 times. In a later analysis, co-occurring TCRs were grouped using DBSCAN, with TCRdist sequence similarity added in when clustering inside HLA-allele-positive subsets. Co-occurrence clustering excluded repertoires with fewer than 30,000 or more than 120,000 public chains, plus five with anomalous nucleotide sharing. The immuneACCESS repertoire file appears here via TCRdb, limited to in-frame rearrangements. These files lack a portion of the clones; in checked studies, under half of the deficit traces to unresolved V genes, and the cause of the others is not known. The V and J calls and the clone size are those of that table, but D and trimming were determined from the DNA. The sample table contains some 140,000 clones; only one count was recorded for 76% of them. Around 3.1% of the sample lies in the top ten.

The germline V gene supplies CDR1 SGHRS and CDR2 YFSETQ. The germline ends are 10 bases apart after V is trimmed by 2 bases and J by 5 bases. The cysteine opens and the phenylalanine closes a CDR3 of 14 amino acids. The retained sequence is limited to the CDR3, 42 bases, with the frame set at the first base. In total, over 600 healthy bone marrow donors made up the cohort. All cohort members were sampled while nominally healthy, although unrecorded immune exposures were likely present. The donor tested CMV seronegative and was one of the 352 seronegative cohort members. Every donor gave a peripheral blood sample, and the peripheral blood mononuclear cells from that sample were used for TCR beta sequencing. The Qiagen DNeasy Blood Extraction Kit was used to extract genomic DNA from the blood cell samples. This clone was observed a handful of times. Its specific antigen is unknown. No base quality values were provided; no much bigger clone lies one nucleotide off.

Study-level results and caveats: In both the original and validation cohorts, the classifier was reported to diagnose cytomegalovirus status with high specificity and sensitivity. An association between a missense DCLRE1C variant and V-gene and J-gene trimming of TCR beta chains was found in a later genetic analysis and replicated in an independent cohort. The study listed approximately 160 TCR beta chains as associated with cytomegalovirus. A further reported finding was that TCR beta sequences accurately predicted the HLA-A and HLA-B alleles for most subjects in the first cohort. Correlated functional status among segregating V segments might reflect linkage disequilibrium, but an unknown experimental factor could not be ruled out. Because some donors lacked HLA typing at each locus, the association tests relied only on the typed subset. CMV serostatus was the only immune exposure information available for the cohort. The sequencing pipeline was judged likely to have produced a cluster of highly shared sequence variants as a technical artifact. A later analysis reported that several top co-occurrence clusters appeared linked to parvovirus B19, influenza, CMV and Epstein-Barr virus. A later analysis associated about 17,000 TCR beta sequences with specific HLA alleles at a false discovery rate of 0.05. In a later analysis, TCR association rates were found to vary across HLA loci, with the most associated TCRs seen for DRB1 alleles and the fewest for HLA-C alleles. Because counts were too low, about 18 rarely observed V segments, including chromosome 9 orphons, were excluded from the earlier analysis of under 650 of the donors. In an earlier analysis of about 600 of the donors, most TCR beta V segments appeared in productive rearrangements about 87% or about 30% of the time, broadly matching IMGT annotations. Because the 87-base-pair reads could not distinguish some IMGT-functional V segments, including TRBV6-2 and TRBV6-3, those segments were excluded. Roughly uniform sequencing depth across donors was assumed in presence/absence analyses, although this assumption may not hold. A later analysis found that HLA-associated TCR beta chains were more clonally expanded and had lower generation probabilities than equally common non-associated chains. The authors suggested that the approach could potentially be extended to other disease states and immunological phenotypes. When HLA alleles, especially DR and DQ, strongly co-occurred, TCR associations were difficult to assign to individual alleles. Three of the identified cytomegalovirus-associated TCR beta chains were confirmed in vitro to be specific for cytomegalovirus antigens. A later analysis found that most CMV-associated TCR beta chains appeared HLA-restricted, with HLA associations seemingly driven largely by CMV exposure. Across donors, most TCR sequences were observed very rarely, whereas some public TCRs were present in many individuals. Only TCR beta chains were sequenced in this cohort, and the absence of alpha or paired-chain data limited detectable features. In a later genetic analysis, fewer N-insertions in productive TCRs were reported among donors in an Asian-associated ancestry cluster than the approximately 630-donor mean.

The sample comprised PBMCs. This clonotype was sampled from a man in his forties or fifties in good health and CMV-seronegative. The rearranged segments are TRBV5-1 and TRBJ2-2; the D gene cannot be named for sure. The CDR3 reads CASSFSPTTGELFF. The sequence in DNA is TGCGCCAGCAGCTTTTCCCCGACTACCGGGGAGCTGTTTTTT.